These T cell receptor beta chains were read from a single sample in a study of blood T cells in healthy people across ages. Via MiXCR, TCRdb re-called the 5' RACE reads, giving one row per CDR3 protein. The sample shows about 1 million distinct CDR3 sequences, roughly 45% of them seen only once. The material sequenced was blood. These receptors were taken from a woman between 55 and 75 years old in good health. Each CDR3 is given with its conserved first and last residue. D genes are given only for firm matches. A row's size may be missing; if present it is once, few, many or a size class.

j_gene	abundance	v_gene	d_gene	CDR3nt	CDR3aa
TRBJ2-7	NA	TRBV12-3/TRBV12-4	NA	TGTACCAGCAGACGCGGGGCGCTATACGAGCAGTACTTC	CTSRRGALYEQYF
TRBJ2-4	few	TRBV20-1	NA	TGCAGTGCTAGGGGAGGGGGGTCCAAAAACATTCAGTACTTC	CSARGGGSKNIQYF
TRBJ1-1	few	TRBV7-3	NA	TGTGCCAGCAGCATTCACAGGGCGCCGATACCCTACAATGAAGCTTTCTTT	CASSIHRAPIPYNEAFF
TRBJ1-4	NA	TRBV27	NA	TGTGCCAGCAGTTTAGTGCCGGGGACTGTTGGAAAACTGTTTTTT	CASSLVPGTVGKLFF
TRBJ2-1	NA	TRBV20-1	NA	TGCAGTGCTCTACTAGGGTCTGAGCAGTTCTTC	CSALLGSEQFF
TRBJ1-4	NA	TRBV5-1	NA	TGCGCCAGCAGCCTCCCAGCCCCGAATGGAAAACTGTTTTTT	CASSLPAPNGKLFF
TRBJ2-1	NA	TRBV11-2	NA	TGTGCCAGCAGCTTATGGGCAGCCAACAATGAGCAGTTCTTC	CASSLWAANNEQFF
TRBJ1-6	NA	TRBV7-3	TRBD1	TGTGCCTGGAGGGACAGTAGGGGTTCACCCCTCCACTTT	CAWRDSRGSPLHF
TRBJ1-4	NA	TRBV7-6	TRBD1	TGTGCCAGCAGCTACCGACAGGGTGCCACGGAAAAACTGTTTTTT	CASSYRQGATEKLFF
TRBJ2-5	NA	TRBV2	TRBD1	TGTGCCAGCCGCCCCGACAGGGATGCGGAGACCCAGTACTTC	CASRPDRDAETQYF
TRBJ1-2	NA	TRBV12-3/TRBV12-4	NA	TGTGCCAGCAGTCAAGCAGATTTCTATGGCTACACCTTC	CASSQADFYGYTF
TRBJ2-7	NA	TRBV2	TRBD1	TGTGCCAGCGGACAGGATCTAGTCTACGAGCAGTACTTC	CASGQDLVYEQYF
TRBJ2-2	NA	TRBV20-1	NA	TGCAGTGCTAGCCGCGGTACCGTCGGGGAGCTGTTTTTT	CSASRGTVGELFF
TRBJ2-1	NA	TRBV5-5	TRBD2	TGTGCCAGCAGCTCCTTAGCGGGAGGGACCTACAATGAGCAGTTCTTC	CASSSLAGGTYNEQFF
TRBJ1-1	NA	TRBV27	NA	TGTGCCAGCATCCCATGGGGGGACACTGAAGCTTTCTTT	CASIPWGDTEAFF
TRBJ2-7	few	TRBV30	NA	TGTGCCTTTCAAAACGGTCGGGACGCCTACGAGCAGTACTTC	CAFQNGRDAYEQYF
TRBJ2-7	few	TRBV7-2	TRBD2	TGTGCCAGCAGCTTATATTCGGCGGGAGGTTTGAGCTCCTACGAGCAGTACTTC	CASSLYSAGGLSSYEQYF
TRBJ2-7	many	TRBV10-3	NA	TGTGCCATCAGTGACAGGGTACACGAGCAGTACTTC	CAISDRVHEQYF
TRBJ2-3	few	TRBV9	NA	TGTGCCAGGTCAGATACGCAGTATTTT	CARSDTQYF
TRBJ1-2	NA	TRBV29-1	NA	TGCAGCGTTCGAGGCGGTTTGGACCATGGCTACACCTTC	CSVRGGLDHGYTF
TRBJ2-1	NA	TRBV20-1	NA	TGCAGTGCCCCGCACCTGAACAATGAGCAGTTCTTC	CSAPHLNNEQFF
TRBJ2-1	NA	TRBV27	TRBD2	TGTGCCAGCAGTCCCAGGCTACTAGCGGGATCTGAGCAGTTCTTC	CASSPRLLAGSEQFF
TRBJ2-7	NA	TRBV20-1	TRBD2	TGCAGTGCTAGTAGGCTAGCGGGAGGTGGTTCCGAGCAGTACTTC	CSASRLAGGGSEQYF
TRBJ2-5	once	TRBV7-9	NA	TGTGCCAGCAGCTCCGGCGGTATCGGGAAGTACTTC	CASSSGGIGKYF
TRBJ2-5	once	TRBV11-2	TRBD1	TGTGCCAGCAGCTCAGGCAGGACAGGGGGCATGGGAGAGACCCAGTACTTC	CASSSGRTGGMGETQYF
TRBJ2-7	few	TRBV5-6	NA	TGTGCCAGCAGCTTGCGGTTCGAGCAGTACTTC	CASSLRFEQYF
TRBJ2-1	NA	TRBV20-1	TRBD2	TGCAGTGCTAGAGTGGGGACTACGTACAATGAGCAGTTCTTC	CSARVGTTYNEQFF
TRBJ2-1	NA	TRBV28	NA	TGTGCCAGCAGTTCGCGTCTAGGACGGTACAATGAGCAGTTCTTC	CASSSRLGRYNEQFF
TRBJ2-7	NA	TRBV9	NA	TGTGCCAGCAGCGTGTCAGAGTCCGCCTACGAGCAGTACTTC	CASSVSESAYEQYF
TRBJ2-7	NA	TRBV20-1	TRBD2	TGCAGTGCAGATCTTCTAGCGGGAGGGCACAATGAGCAGTACTTC	CSADLLAGGHNEQYF
TRBJ2-2	NA	TRBV27	NA	TGTGCCAGCAGTCCCGGGACAAGGATCGGGGAGCTGTTTTTT	CASSPGTRIGELFF
TRBJ2-7	few	TRBV6-5	NA	TGTGCCAGGGCTCAGGGGCGAGGCATCTACGAGCAGTACTTC	CARAQGRGIYEQYF
TRBJ2-3	NA	TRBV7-9	TRBD2	TGTGCCAGCAGCCTAGGGACTAGCGGGTCCCACACAGATACGCAGTATTTT	CASSLGTSGSHTDTQYF
TRBJ2-2	NA	TRBV12-3/TRBV12-4	NA	TGTGCCAGCGATTCGCGGGTATCGAACACCGGGGAGCTGTTTTTT	CASDSRVSNTGELFF
TRBJ2-1	few	TRBV20-1	TRBD2	TGCAGTGCTAGACTAGCGGACAATGAGCAGTTCTTC	CSARLADNEQFF
TRBJ2-3	NA	TRBV5-8	TRBD1	TGTGCCAGCAGCCCGGGACAGGTTGAAGTTGATACGCAGTATTTT	CASSPGQVEVDTQYF
TRBJ2-1	many	TRBV11-3	NA	TGTGCCAGCAGCTGGTCCGGGACGACCAATGAGCAGTTCTTC	CASSWSGTTNEQFF
TRBJ2-1	few	TRBV20-1	TRBD1	TGCAGTGCAGAGCGCCAGGGGGCGAGCAATGAGCAGTTCTTC	CSAERQGASNEQFF
TRBJ1-1	NA	TRBV7-2	NA	TGTGCCAGCAGCTTAAAGCCTCCATCCCTCACAGGGTCTGAAGCTTTCTTT	CASSLKPPSLTGSEAFF
TRBJ2-7	NA	TRBV6-5	TRBD1	TGTGCCAGCAGTTACCCCGGACAGGGGGCTTCCGAGCAGTACTTC	CASSYPGQGASEQYF
TRBJ2-7	NA	TRBV18	NA	TGTGCCAGCTCACCAACGGGAGACCTATCCTACGAGCAGTACTTC	CASSPTGDLSYEQYF
TRBJ2-7	few	TRBV5-5	NA	TGTGCCAGCAGCCTTGGCGAGGGGGACTCCTACGAGCAGTACTTC	CASSLGEGDSYEQYF
TRBJ2-7	NA	TRBV10-3	TRBD1	TGTGTCAGCCACCGGGCCGGGACAGCCTCCTACGAGCAGTACTTC	CVSHRAGTASYEQYF
TRBJ2-7	NA	TRBV7-9	NA	TGTGCCAGCAGCTTCACCGGGGCCAGGGAGAAATACGAGCAGTACTTC	CASSFTGAREKYEQYF
TRBJ2-1	NA	TRBV29-1	NA	TGCAGCGTTGAGGTCGGGCCAGGGACCGTCTCCTACAATGAGCAGTTCTTC	CSVEVGPGTVSYNEQFF
TRBJ2-7	NA	TRBV3-1	TRBD1	TGTGCCAGCAGCCAAGGAGGGACAGGGGGCTACGAGCAGTACTTC	CASSQGGTGGYEQYF
TRBJ2-3	NA	TRBV6-2/TRBV6-3	NA	TGTGCCAGCAGTTCCCAGCGGCCCACAGATACGCAGTATTTT	CASSSQRPTDTQYF
TRBJ1-5	few	TRBV12-3/TRBV12-4	NA	TGTGCCAGCAGTGAGCATAATCAGCCCCAGCATTTT	CASSEHNQPQHF
TRBJ1-1	few	TRBV20-1	NA	TGCAGTGCTGAACTCACTGAAGCTTTCTTT	CSAELTEAFF
TRBJ1-1	NA	TRBV11-2	NA	TGTGCCAGCAGCTTAGCTGGGAGAAAAACTGAAGCTTTCTTT	CASSLAGRKTEAFF
TRBJ1-2	NA	TRBV12-3/TRBV12-4	NA	TGTGCCAGCAGTTTGAGCAACAGGGTCGGCCCCCTCTATGGCTACACCTTC	CASSLSNRVGPLYGYTF
TRBJ1-6	NA	TRBV7-8	TRBD1	TGTGCCAGCAGCATGGACAGGGGGAATTCACCCCTCCACTTT	CASSMDRGNSPLHF
TRBJ2-7	NA	TRBV7-6	TRBD1	TGTGCCAGCAGCGCACCGGGACAGGGATACGAGCAGTACTTC	CASSAPGQGYEQYF
TRBJ2-7	NA	TRBV25-1	TRBD1	TGTGCCAGCAGTCACTGGACAGGGGGCGTCTACGAGCAGTACTTC	CASSHWTGGVYEQYF
TRBJ1-4	NA	TRBV6-1	NA	TGTGCCAGCAGTAGCAGCTCTAATGAAAAACTGTTTTTT	CASSSSSNEKLFF
TRBJ2-7	NA	TRBV7-9	TRBD1	TGTGCCAGCAGCATGGGGACAGGGGCCTACGAGCAGTACTTC	CASSMGTGAYEQYF
TRBJ1-5	few	TRBV2	NA	TGTGCCAGCAGGTTGTCAAATCAGCCCCAGCATTTT	CASRLSNQPQHF
TRBJ2-1	few	TRBV15	TRBD2	TGTGCCACCAGGGGTACAGCGGGAGAACCCTACAATGAGCAGTTCTTC	CATRGTAGEPYNEQFF